Listed below are T cell receptor beta chains from one sample, sequenced in a study of T cell responses to AZD1222 COVID-19 vaccine. Libraries were prepared by immunoSEQ multiplex PCR; TCRdb keeps only in-frame clonotypes and omits some of them. The table shows 75,000 to 90,000 clones, with 80% to 90% occurring only once. This material consisted of peripheral blood, taken 28 days after the second AZD1222 dose. Receptors were obtained from an adult who received the AZD1222 COVID-19 vaccine. Both conserved end residues are part of each CDR3. The order of the fields is J gene, clone size, V gene, D gene, CDR3 protein, CDR3 DNA. The D gene is left open where the match is weak. The size of a clone is reported for some rows only, either as once, few or many, or as a class for expanded clones.

J gene: TRBJ1-4
clone size: NA
V gene: TRBV27
D gene: NA
CDR3 protein: CASSISPGREKLFF
CDR3 DNA: TGTGCCAGCAGTATCTCACCAGGGCGGGAAAAACTGTTTTTT

J gene: TRBJ1-2
clone size: NA
V gene: TRBV19
D gene: NA
CDR3 protein: CASNLDGRSGYTF
CDR3 DNA: TGTGCCAGTAATTTAGACGGCAGGTCGGGCTACACCTTC

J gene: TRBJ2-7
clone size: once
V gene: TRBV11-3
D gene: NA
CDR3 protein: CASSLGSGVGYEQYF
CDR3 DNA: TGTGCCAGCAGCTTGGGGTCGGGGGTCGGCTACGAGCAGTACTTC

J gene: TRBJ2-1
clone size: NA
V gene: TRBV30
D gene: NA
CDR3 protein: CAWSPISSYNEQFF
CDR3 DNA: TGTGCCTGGAGTCCTATCTCCTCCTACAATGAGCAGTTCTTC

J gene: TRBJ1-2
clone size: NA
V gene: TRBV5-1
D gene: NA
CDR3 protein: CASSLEVERDYGYTF
CDR3 DNA: TGCGCCAGCAGCTTGGAGGTAGAACGGGACTATGGCTACACCTTC

J gene: TRBJ2-3
clone size: NA
V gene: TRBV27
D gene: NA
CDR3 protein: CASKFAGRGPDTQYF
CDR3 DNA: TGTGCCAGTAAGTTTGCTGGCAGGGGCCCAGATACGCAGTATTTT

J gene: TRBJ2-3
clone size: NA
V gene: TRBV4-3
D gene: NA
CDR3 protein: CASSRGREGSTDTQYF
CDR3 DNA: TGCGCCAGCAGCCGAGGCCGGGAAGGGAGCACAGATACGCAGTATTTT

J gene: TRBJ1-1
clone size: NA
V gene: TRBV5-4
D gene: TRBD1
CDR3 protein: CASSLNTGEAEAFF
CDR3 DNA: TGTGCCAGCAGCTTGAATACAGGGGAGGCTGAAGCTTTCTTT

J gene: TRBJ1-2
clone size: NA
V gene: TRBV5-5
D gene: TRBD1
CDR3 protein: CASSLEQGYGYTF
CDR3 DNA: TGTGCCAGCAGCTTGGAACAGGGGTATGGCTACACCTTC

J gene: TRBJ1-1
clone size: NA
V gene: TRBV19
D gene: NA
CDR3 protein: CASSIGGRVDEAFF
CDR3 DNA: TGTGCCAGTAGTATAGGTGGCAGGGTGGATGAAGCTTTCTTT

J gene: TRBJ1-1
clone size: NA
V gene: TRBV28
D gene: TRBD1
CDR3 protein: CASSETPGQGTTEAFF
CDR3 DNA: TGTGCCAGCAGTGAGACGCCGGGACAGGGAACCACTGAAGCTTTCTTT

J gene: TRBJ1-5
clone size: NA
V gene: TRBV12-3/TRBV12-4
D gene: NA
CDR3 protein: CASSLWGIQPQHF
CDR3 DNA: TGTGCCAGCAGTTTATGGGGAATACAGCCCCAGCATTTT

J gene: TRBJ2-3
clone size: NA
V gene: TRBV24-1
D gene: NA
CDR3 protein: CATSDVQGGGSTDTQYF
CDR3 DNA: TGTGCCACCAGTGACGTACAGGGTGGCGGCAGCACAGATACGCAGTATTTT

J gene: TRBJ2-7
clone size: NA
V gene: TRBV12-2
D gene: NA
CDR3 protein: CASRSQGQGDYEQYF
CDR3 DNA: TGTGCAAGTCGCTCACAGGGCCAAGGGGACTACGAGCAGTACTTC

J gene: TRBJ1-1
clone size: NA
V gene: TRBV28
D gene: NA
CDR3 protein: CASSPPSPGTRSTEAFF
CDR3 DNA: TGTGCCAGCAGTCCCCCAAGTCCCGGGACAAGGAGCACTGAAGCTTTCTTT

J gene: TRBJ1-1
clone size: NA
V gene: TRBV2
D gene: NA
CDR3 protein: CASRPQGNSGNTEAFF
CDR3 DNA: TGTGCCAGCAGACCACAGGGTAACTCCGGGAACACTGAAGCTTTCTTT

J gene: TRBJ1-2
clone size: NA
V gene: TRBV6-5
D gene: NA
CDR3 protein: CAIHRGDYGYTF
CDR3 DNA: TGTGCCATCCACCGGGGCGACTATGGCTACACCTTC

J gene: TRBJ2-7
clone size: NA
V gene: TRBV9
D gene: TRBD1
CDR3 protein: CASSVGAGGILTSYEQYF
CDR3 DNA: TGTGCCAGCAGCGTCGGGGCAGGGGGCATTCTAACTTCCTACGAGCAGTACTTC

J gene: TRBJ2-1
clone size: NA
V gene: TRBV2
D gene: NA
CDR3 protein: CASSESTGVLNEQFF
CDR3 DNA: TGTGCCAGCAGTGAATCGACAGGAGTCTTAAATGAGCAGTTCTTC

J gene: TRBJ1-6
clone size: NA
V gene: TRBV6-5
D gene: NA
CDR3 protein: CASSYGQYNSPLHF
CDR3 DNA: TGTGCCAGCAGTTACGGGCAGTATAATTCACCCCTCCACTTT

J gene: TRBJ1-2
clone size: NA
V gene: TRBV7-9
D gene: NA
CDR3 protein: CASAQGQRNSYGYTF
CDR3 DNA: TGTGCCAGCGCCCAAGGGCAGAGGAATAGCTATGGCTACACCTTC

J gene: TRBJ2-3
clone size: NA
V gene: TRBV24-1
D gene: NA
CDR3 protein: CATGVSSATSTDTQYF
CDR3 DNA: TGTGCCACCGGGGTATCTAGCGCCACTAGCACAGATACGCAGTATTTT

J gene: TRBJ1-2
clone size: few
V gene: TRBV19
D gene: TRBD1
CDR3 protein: CASSIGTGLFPSGYTF
CDR3 DNA: TGTGCCAGTAGTATAGGGACAGGCCTTTTCCCTTCTGGCTACACCTTC

J gene: TRBJ1-4
clone size: NA
V gene: TRBV12-2
D gene: NA
CDR3 protein: CASRLPRDGPGEEKLFF
CDR3 DNA: TGTGCAAGTCGCTTACCCCGGGACGGGCCTGGTGAAGAAAAACTGTTTTTT

J gene: TRBJ2-6
clone size: few
V gene: TRBV5-4
D gene: NA
CDR3 protein: CASSLRHLSGANVLTF
CDR3 DNA: TGTGCCAGCAGCTTGCGGCACCTCTCTGGGGCCAACGTCCTGACTTTC

J gene: TRBJ1-3
clone size: NA
V gene: TRBV11-2
D gene: TRBD1
CDR3 protein: CASSTTQGFRSGNTIYF
CDR3 DNA: TGTGCCAGCAGCACGACACAGGGGTTTCGCTCTGGAAACACCATATATTTT

J gene: TRBJ2-1
clone size: NA
V gene: TRBV19
D gene: TRBD2
CDR3 protein: CASSPRGGGTSSDEQFF
CDR3 DNA: TGTGCCAGTAGCCCACGGGGGGGCGGGACCTCTTCGGATGAGCAGTTCTTC

J gene: TRBJ1-5
clone size: NA
V gene: TRBV20-1
D gene: NA
CDR3 protein: CSATKGQPQHF
CDR3 DNA: TGCAGTGCTACAAAAGGTCAGCCCCAGCATTTT

J gene: TRBJ2-3
clone size: NA
V gene: TRBV11-3
D gene: NA
CDR3 protein: CASSLRRDTQYF
CDR3 DNA: TGTGCCAGCAGCTTACGGCGAGATACGCAGTATTTT

J gene: TRBJ2-7
clone size: NA
V gene: TRBV30
D gene: NA
CDR3 protein: CAWSGPVKGWEQYF
CDR3 DNA: TGTGCCTGGAGTGGGCCCGTGAAGGGGTGGGAGCAGTACTTC

J gene: TRBJ2-3
clone size: NA
V gene: TRBV4-2
D gene: TRBD1
CDR3 protein: CASSQDRAPDTQYF
CDR3 DNA: TGTGCCAGCAGCCAGGACAGGGCGCCAGATACGCAGTATTTT

J gene: TRBJ2-1
clone size: NA
V gene: TRBV30
D gene: TRBD1
CDR3 protein: CAWKDRDNEQFF
CDR3 DNA: TGTGCCTGGAAGGACAGGGACAATGAGCAGTTCTTC

J gene: TRBJ2-1
clone size: NA
V gene: TRBV11-3
D gene: TRBD2
CDR3 protein: CASSAGLAGARGNEQFF
CDR3 DNA: TGTGCCAGCAGCGCGGGACTAGCGGGAGCTCGAGGGAATGAGCAGTTCTTC

J gene: TRBJ1-1
clone size: few
V gene: TRBV28
D gene: NA
CDR3 protein: CASTGGAVSTEAFF
CDR3 DNA: TGTGCCAGCACCGGGGGGGCGGTGAGCACTGAAGCTTTCTTT

J gene: TRBJ1-6
clone size: few
V gene: TRBV29-1
D gene: NA
CDR3 protein: CSVGEGWNSPLHF
CDR3 DNA: TGCAGCGTTGGGGAGGGGTGGAATTCACCCCTCCACTTT

J gene: TRBJ1-2
clone size: NA
V gene: TRBV27
D gene: TRBD1
CDR3 protein: CASSLRQGYGYTF
CDR3 DNA: TGTGCCAGCAGTTTACGACAGGGTTATGGCTACACCTTC

J gene: TRBJ1-1
clone size: NA
V gene: TRBV10-3
D gene: NA
CDR3 protein: CAIRFDQNTEAFF
CDR3 DNA: TGTGCCATCAGATTCGACCAGAACACTGAAGCTTTCTTT

J gene: TRBJ1-3
clone size: NA
V gene: TRBV5-4
D gene: NA
CDR3 protein: CASSPGPGNTIYF
CDR3 DNA: TGTGCCAGCAGCCCGGGACCCGGGAACACCATATATTTT

J gene: TRBJ1-6
clone size: NA
V gene: TRBV24-1
D gene: NA
CDR3 protein: CATSDSQSSYNSPLHF
CDR3 DNA: TGTGCCACCAGTGATAGTCAGAGCTCCTATAATTCACCCCTCCACTTT

J gene: TRBJ2-7
clone size: NA
V gene: TRBV11-2
D gene: TRBD1
CDR3 protein: CASSSSGQGYEQYF
CDR3 DNA: TGTGCCAGCAGCTCGTCGGGACAGGGCTACGAGCAGTACTTC

J gene: TRBJ2-3
clone size: NA
V gene: TRBV7-2
D gene: NA
CDR3 protein: CASSLQTGATDTQYF
CDR3 DNA: TGTGCCAGCAGCTTACAGACAGGAGCCACAGATACGCAGTATTTT

J gene: TRBJ1-1
clone size: few
V gene: TRBV19
D gene: NA
CDR3 protein: CASRMGGGSTEAFF
CDR3 DNA: TGTGCCAGTAGGATGGGCGGTGGGAGCACTGAAGCTTTCTTT

J gene: TRBJ1-4
clone size: NA
V gene: TRBV7-2
D gene: NA
CDR3 protein: CASSADSEKLFF
CDR3 DNA: TGTGCCAGCAGCGCAGACAGTGAAAAACTGTTTTTT

J gene: TRBJ2-5
clone size: NA
V gene: TRBV7-2
D gene: NA
CDR3 protein: CASSPGGPPSTQYF
CDR3 DNA: TGTGCCAGCAGCCCTGGGGGACCACCTTCGACCCAGTACTTC

J gene: TRBJ2-3
clone size: NA
V gene: TRBV19
D gene: NA
CDR3 protein: CASSRTSSTDTQYF
CDR3 DNA: TGTGCCAGTAGCCGGACTTCTAGCACAGATACGCAGTATTTT

J gene: TRBJ2-7
clone size: NA
V gene: TRBV11-3
D gene: NA
CDR3 protein: CASSKTGTSYEQYF
CDR3 DNA: TGTGCCAGCAGCAAGACCGGGACCTCCTACGAGCAGTACTTC

J gene: TRBJ1-1
clone size: NA
V gene: TRBV5-1
D gene: NA
CDR3 protein: CASSLGGQNTEAFF
CDR3 DNA: TGCGCCAGCAGCTTGGGGGGACAGAACACTGAAGCTTTCTTT

J gene: TRBJ2-7
clone size: NA
V gene: TRBV15
D gene: TRBD1
CDR3 protein: CATSSRQGVNSYEQYF
CDR3 DNA: TGTGCCACCAGCAGCCGACAGGGGGTGAACTCCTACGAGCAGTACTTC